The 9 T cell receptor beta chains below were found in one sample sequenced in a study of shared clonotypes between healthy human individuals. Sequencing used immunoSEQ multiplex PCR; TCRdb keeps in-frame clones, though not all of them. The sample lists a few million clones, almost 96% occurring once. Sequencing was done on a sample of naive CD4+ T cells sorted from blood. Subset given: CD45RA+ positively selected. The receptors were gathered from a man aged 18 to 30 in good health.

The chain joins TRBV30 to TRBJ2-7, with a weak D call TRBD2 (6 bases). V was cut by 0 bases and J by 1 base, with 13 bases left in between. Germline loops: CDR1 GTSNPN, CDR2 SVGIG (reference sequence). CDR3 size: 15 residues. CDR3 protein: CAWSVFGLTSYEQYF. CDR3 DNA: TGTGCCTGGAGTGTCTTCGGACTAACGTCCTACGAGCAGTACTTC.

The chain couples TRBV2 to TRBJ2-2; no definite D call. The V end lost 6 bases, the J end lost 0 bases, and 14 bases lay between the germline ends. This CDR3 has 16 residues. CDR1 is SNHLY, CDR2 FYNNEI, per germline. The CDR3: CASREFSGTNTGELFF. CDR3 coding DNA: TGTGCCAGCAGGGAATTTAGTGGAACGAACACCGGGGAGCTGTTTTTT.

V is TRBV5-1 and J is TRBJ1-6, with D perhaps TRBD1 (5 bases). Germline values: CDR1 SGHRS, CDR2 YFSETQ. The CDR3 is made up of 17 amino acids. The germline V and J ends were trimmed by 2 bases and 7 bases, with 19 bases remaining between them. The CDR3 DNA reads as TGCGCCAGCAGCTTCGGAGGGACGGATAGAGGAAATTCACCCCTCCACTTT. The encoded protein is CASSFGGTDRGNSPLHF. Supplemented by reference TRBV5-1 and TRBJ1-6, the full variable domain reads KAGVTQTPRYLIKTRGQQVTLSCSPISGHRSVSWYQQTPGQGLQFLFEYFSETQRNKGNFPGRFSGRQFSNSRSEMNVSTLELGDSALYLCASSFGGTDRGNSPLHFGNGTRLTVT.

The chain uses TRBV4-2 and TRBJ1-2; D not resolved. Germline V gene lookup returns CDR1 LGHNA and CDR2 YNFKEQ. This CDR3 contains 15 residues. Between the trimmed V and J ends, which lost 0 bases and 4 bases, there was a span of 12 bases. CDR3 coding DNA: TGTGCCAGCAGCCAAGATATTGCGTCAGTCTATGGCTACACCTTC. Translation gives CASSQDIASVYGYTF.

In regard to this clone: In the same sample, other DNA sequences code for this CDR3. The V and J genes are TRBV2 and TRBJ1-5; the D gene is possibly TRBD1 (5 bases). The CDR3 extends over 13 amino acids. From germline, CDR1 is SNHLY and CDR2 FYNNEI. Trimming stripped 6 bases from V and 1 base from J, with 7 bases between. The CDR3 loop reads CASSRDSNQPQHF. Written as DNA, the CDR3 is TGTGCCAGCAGCCGGGACAGCAATCAGCCCCAGCATTTT.

The chain has TRBV9 and TRBJ2-7, with D possibly being TRBD1 or TRBD2 (7 bases each). V lost 3 bases, J lost 5 bases, and 18 bases lay in between. This CDR3 is built from 15 residues. Germline assignment: CDR1 SGDLS and CDR2 YYNGEE. For the CDR3, the DNA is TGTGCCAGCAGCGCCCCGACAGGGAGGGTTGACGAGCAGTACTTC. Residues: CASSAPTGRVDEQYF.

V is TRBV21-1 and J is TRBJ2-5; TRBD1 is the table's D call and was not checked against the DNA. TRBV21-1 is a pseudogene. CDR3 length equals 16 residues. CDR3 sequence (DNA): TGTGCCAGCAGCTCCCGACCCCGGGACAGACAAGAGACCCAGTACTTC. This encodes CASSSRPRDRQETQYF.

A few counts support this clone. This chain uses TRBV28 with TRBJ1-5, with D perhaps TRBD1 (5 bases). The length of the CDR3 is 12 residues. Per the germline V gene, CDR1 is MDHEN and CDR2 is SYDVKM. The V gene lost 7 bases and the J gene lost 6 bases, with 10 bases spanning the gap. CDR3 residues: CASTTGAQPQHF. The CDR3 DNA follows: TGTGCCAGCACTACAGGCGCTCAGCCCCAGCATTTT.

The chain recombines TRBV21-1 with TRBJ1-1; the DNA was not compared with TRBD1, the D call given in the table. TRBV21-1 has pseudogene status. There are 15 residues in the CDR3. The CDR3 region is CASSKEYRRWTEAFF. The DNA for the CDR3 is TGTGCCAGCAGCAAGGAATACAGGCGGTGGACTGAAGCTTTCTTT.